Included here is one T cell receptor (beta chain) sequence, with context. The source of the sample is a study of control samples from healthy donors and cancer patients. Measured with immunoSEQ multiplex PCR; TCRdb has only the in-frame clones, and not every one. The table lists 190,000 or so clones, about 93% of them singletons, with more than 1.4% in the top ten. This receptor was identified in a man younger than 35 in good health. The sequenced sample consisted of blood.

The CDR3 region has the DNA TGTGCTAGTGGTTCCTACTTGACTAGCGGGGGGAGGGAGACCCAGTACTTC. Its protein product is CASGSYLTSGGRETQYF. The rearrangement links TRBV12-5 to TRBJ2-5; 13 bases are shared with TRBD2. The CDR3 sequence is 17 residues long. J was trimmed by 5 bases and V by 4 bases; bases with no gene match: 10. The germline V gene encodes CDR1 LGHNT and CDR2 FRNRAP.